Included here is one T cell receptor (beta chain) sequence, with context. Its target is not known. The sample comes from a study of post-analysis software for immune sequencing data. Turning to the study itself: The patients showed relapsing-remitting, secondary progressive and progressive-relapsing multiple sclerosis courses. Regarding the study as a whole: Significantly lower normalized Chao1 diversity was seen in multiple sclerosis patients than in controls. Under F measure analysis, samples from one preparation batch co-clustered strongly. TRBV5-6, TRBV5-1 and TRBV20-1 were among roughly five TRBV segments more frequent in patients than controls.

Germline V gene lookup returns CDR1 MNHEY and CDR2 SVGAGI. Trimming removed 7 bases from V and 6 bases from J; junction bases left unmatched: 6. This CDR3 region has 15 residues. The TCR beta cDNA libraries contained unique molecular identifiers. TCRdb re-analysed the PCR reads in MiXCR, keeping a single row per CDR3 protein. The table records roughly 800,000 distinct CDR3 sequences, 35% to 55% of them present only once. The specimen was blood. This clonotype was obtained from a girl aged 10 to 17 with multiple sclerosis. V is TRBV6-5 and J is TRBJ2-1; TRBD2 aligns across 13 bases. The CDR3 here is CASKPGLAGINEQFF. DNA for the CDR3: TGTGCCAGCAAACCGGGACTAGCGGGGATCAATGAGCAGTTCTTC.